These 15 T cell receptor beta chains were sequenced from one sample in a study of blood T cell repertoires in COVID-19. The method was immunoSEQ multiplex PCR; TCRdb's version includes in-frame clones alone and lacks a portion of them. The table records fewer than 250,000 clones, 70% to 90% of them present only once. The sequenced material came from PBMCs or T cells enriched from blood (not recorded which). These TCRs come from a young man who had recovered from COVID-19.

This clone was picked up a small number of times. The rearrangement links TRBV25-1 to TRBJ2-5; 9 bases match TRBD2. V was clipped by 4 bases and J by 7 bases; unmatched bases: 4. The CDR3 loop spans 13 amino acids. Germline loops: CDR1 MGHDK, CDR2 SYGVNS. CDR3 bases: TGTGCCAGCAGTGGTAGCGGGAGAGGGACCCAGTACTTC. Its protein is CASSGSGRGTQYF.

This chain uses TRBV6-5 with TRBJ1-2; TRBD1 matches at 7 bases. This CDR3 has 16 residues. J lost 2 bases, V lost 4 bases, and 10 bases had no gene match. In germline, CDR1 is MNHEY, CDR2 SVGAGI. The CDR3 bases are TGTGCCAGCAGTTCCAAGACGGGGACAGCGAACTATGGCTACACCTTC. Protein sequence: CASSSKTGTANYGYTF.

The V and J genes are TRBV9 and TRBJ1-3; D remains unclear. CDR1 SGDLS and CDR2 YYNGEE come from the germline V gene. V shed 0 bases and J shed 3 bases, with 10 bases lying between them. The CDR3 is 15 residues long. The CDR3 DNA follows: TGTGCCAGCAGCGTAGCCGGAGGGCTTGGAAACACCATATATTTT. Its protein product is CASSVAGGLGNTIYF.

The chain recombines TRBV10-1 with TRBJ2-2; 8 nucleotides align to TRBD1. V lost 6 bases to trimming and J lost 2 bases; unmatched junction nucleotides: 8. Per the germline V gene, CDR1 is WNHNN and CDR2 is SYGVQD (reference sequence). The CDR3 consists of 16 residues. The CDR3 reads CASSTGTGANTGELFF. Here the CDR3 DNA reads TGCGCCAGCAGCACCGGGACAGGAGCTAACACCGGGGAGCTGTTTTTT.

V and J are TRBV7-3 and TRBJ2-1; 15 bases map to TRBD2. This CDR3 region has 17 residues. Germline V gene data show CDR1 as SGHTA and CDR2 as FQGTGA. V lost 1 base to trimming and J lost 4 bases; unmatched junction nucleotides: 2. In DNA form, the CDR3 reads TGTGCCAGCAGCTTAAGGGGACTAGCGGGGGGATACAATGAGCAGTTCTTC. Its translation is CASSLRGLAGGYNEQFF.

This chain joins TRBV12-2 and TRBJ1-1; the table's D call TRBD1 went unverified against the DNA. TRBV12-2 is deemed a pseudogene. The CDR3 has 12 amino acids. CDR3 DNA: TGTGCAAGTCGCTTAGGCGACAGGGAAGCTTTCTTT. It encodes CASRLGDREAFF.

This clone was detected only a few times. This sample also contains other DNA sequences that code for the same CDR3. V usage is TRBV19 and J usage is TRBJ2-2; no reliable D call. The CDR3 extends over 14 amino acids. Germline-derived CDR1 and CDR2 are LNHDA and SQIVND (reference sequence). Trimming took off 1 base at V and 4 bases at J, with 7 bases between the two ends. The CDR3: CASSIGQVTGELFF. The DNA of the CDR3 is TGTGCCAGTAGTATAGGTCAGGTCACCGGGGAGCTGTTTTTT.

In this sample, this clone turned up once. V and J are TRBV2 and TRBJ2-7; 7 nucleotides match TRBD2. Germline V gives CDR1 SNHLY, CDR2 FYNNEI. The length of the CDR3 is 14 residues. With V trimmed by 6 bases and J by 5 bases, 10 bases remained unmatched. The CDR3 nucleotides read TGTGCCAGCAGCCCCGGGACTACGCTCCACGAGCAGTACTTC. Translation gives CASSPGTTLHEQYF.

The chain has TRBV28 and TRBJ2-7; possibly TRBD1 for D (8 bases). V gave up 8 bases and J gave up 2 bases, with 16 bases separating them. Germline V gene lookup returns CDR1 MDHEN and CDR2 SYDVKM. The CDR3 is 14 amino acids. CDR3 in DNA: TGTGCCAGCGAGGGAGGGGGACAGGCCTACGAGCAGTACTTC. The encoded protein is CASEGGGQAYEQYF. The complete variable domain, with remaining parts taken from reference TRBV28 and TRBJ2-7, reads DVKVTQSSRYLVKRTGEKVFLECVQDMDHENMFWYRQDPGLGLRLIYFSYDVKMKEKGDIPEGYSVSREKKERFSLILESASTNQTSMYLCASEGGGQAYEQYFGPGTRLTVT.

This clone has only a few counts. This rearrangement joins TRBV7-2 to TRBJ2-7, with 7 bases aligning to TRBD1. There are 15 residues in the CDR3. The V gene's germline CDR1 is SGHTA and CDR2 FQGNSA. V lost 4 bases to trimming and J lost 6 bases; unmatched junction nucleotides: 12. The chain's CDR3 is CASSSQSTGFGEQYF. DNA for the CDR3: TGTGCCAGCAGCTCACAATCGACAGGGTTTGGCGAGCAGTACTTC.

This clone was counted a single time. This chain links TRBV2 with TRBJ1-1; no firm D call. CDR3 length equals 14 residues. The V and J ends lost 2 bases and 1 base respectively, with 8 bases between them. CDR1 is SNHLY and CDR2 is FYNNEI in the germline V gene. The CDR3: CASSETYPNTEAFF. CDR3 DNA sequence: TGTGCCAGCAGTGAAACTTACCCGAACACTGAAGCTTTCTTT.

The DNA for the CDR3 is TGTGCCAGCTCACTTAAAAACAATGAGCAGTTCTTC. This translates into CASSLKNNEQFF. The chain joins TRBV18 to TRBJ2-1; no reliable D call. CDR1 is KGHSH and CDR2 is LQKENI in the germline V gene. This CDR3 contains 12 residues. Deletions cut 4 bases from V and 5 bases from J, with 6 bases between.

On this clone itself: Other DNA sequences of this sample code for an identical CDR3. V usage is TRBV18 and J usage is TRBJ1-5; no clear D gene. Trimming pared 0 bases from V and 2 bases from J, leaving 5 bases between. From germline, CDR1 is KGHSH and CDR2 LQKENI. The length of the CDR3 is 14 residues. DNA of the CDR3: TGTGCCAGCTCACCACCAGGAGGCAATCAGCCCCAGCATTTT. Its protein product is CASSPPGGNQPQHF.

The chain uses TRBV11-1 and TRBJ2-2, with a weak D call TRBD1 (5 bases). The CDR3 is 13 residues long. CDR1 is SGHAT, CDR2 FQDESV, per germline (reference sequence). Trimming pared 6 bases from V and 7 bases from J, leaving 12 bases between. The DNA of the CDR3 is TGTGCCAGCAGTCAGGGTTCCTTCGGGGAGCTGTTTTTT. Its protein is CASSQGSFGELFF. Drawing the rest from reference TRBV11-1 and TRBJ2-2, the complete variable domain is EAEVAQSPRYKITEKSQAVAFWCDPISGHATLYWYRQILGQGPELLVQFQDESVVDDSQLPKDRFSAERLKGVDSTLKIQPAELGDSAMYLCASSQGSFGELFFGEGSRLTVL.

The chain uses TRBV5-4 and TRBJ2-3; D is perhaps TRBD2 (6 bases). The CDR3 runs 13 residues. The germline CDR1 and CDR2 sequences are SGHNT and YYREEE (reference sequence). Trimming shortened V by 6 bases and J by 4 bases, and 12 bases separated the two germline ends. The CDR3 bases are TGTGCCAGCAAGACCGGGAGTGCAGATACGCAGTATTTT. Residues: CASKTGSADTQYF.